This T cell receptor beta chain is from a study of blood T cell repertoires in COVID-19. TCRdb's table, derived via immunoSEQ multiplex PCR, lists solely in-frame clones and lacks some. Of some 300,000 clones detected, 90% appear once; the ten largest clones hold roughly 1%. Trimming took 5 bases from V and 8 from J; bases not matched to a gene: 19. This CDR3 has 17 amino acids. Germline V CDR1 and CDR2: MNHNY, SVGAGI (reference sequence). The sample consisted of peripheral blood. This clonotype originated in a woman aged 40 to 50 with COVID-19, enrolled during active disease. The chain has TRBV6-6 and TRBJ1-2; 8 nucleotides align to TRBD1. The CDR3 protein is CASSLFIGAGGFEGYTF. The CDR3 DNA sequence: TGTGCCAGCAGTCTATTTATCGGGGCAGGGGGCTTTGAAGGCTACACCTTC.